This T cell receptor beta chain was profiled in a study of response to subunit inactivated influenza vaccine. Study-level points and caveats: The authors offered the suggestion that each seasonal influenza vaccination recruits few new T cells.

Germline trimming cut 2 bases from V and 6 bases from J; bases unmatched to any gene: 7. The germline CDR1 and CDR2 sequences are KGHDR and SFDVKD. There are 16 residues in the CDR3. Note on this clonotype: Its antigen is not identified.

TCRdb ran MiXCR on the RT-PCR reads and lists one entry per CDR3 protein. The sample contains over 400,000 distinct CDR3 sequences, 11% of which appear only once. The gene calls are TRBV24-1 and TRBJ2-1; 9 bases align to TRBD2. This specimen consisted of PBMCs from blood, obtained 45 days after vaccination. This sequence originates from a man over 45 who received an inactivated influenza vaccine. The CDR3 DNA sequence: TGTGCCACCAGTGATTGGGGCGGGAGGGCCTCCAATGAGCAGTTCTTC. It yields the protein CATSDWGGRASNEQFF.